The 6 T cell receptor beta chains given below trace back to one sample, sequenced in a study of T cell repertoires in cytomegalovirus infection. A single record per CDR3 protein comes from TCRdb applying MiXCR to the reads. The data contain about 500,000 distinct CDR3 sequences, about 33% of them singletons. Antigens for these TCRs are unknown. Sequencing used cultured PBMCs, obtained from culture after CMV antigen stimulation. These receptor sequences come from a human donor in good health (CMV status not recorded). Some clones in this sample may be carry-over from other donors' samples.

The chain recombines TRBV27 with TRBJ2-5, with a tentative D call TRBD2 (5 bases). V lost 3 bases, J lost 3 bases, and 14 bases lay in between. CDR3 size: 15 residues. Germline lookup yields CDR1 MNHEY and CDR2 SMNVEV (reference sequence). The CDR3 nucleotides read TGTGCCAGCAGTTTTAGGACTCCAGGAAAAGAGACCCAGTACTTC. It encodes CASSFRTPGKETQYF.

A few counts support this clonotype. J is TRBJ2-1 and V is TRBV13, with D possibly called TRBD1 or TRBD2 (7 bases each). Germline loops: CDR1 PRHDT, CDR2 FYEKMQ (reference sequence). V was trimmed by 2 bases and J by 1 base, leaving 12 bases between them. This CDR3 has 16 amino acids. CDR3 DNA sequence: TGTGCCAGCAGCTTATCAGGGGGGGAATCCTACAATGAGCAGTTCTTC. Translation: CASSLSGGESYNEQFF.

Written as DNA, the CDR3 is TGTGCCAGCAGCGCGCCGGGACGCCTCTCCTACGAGCAGTACTTC. Its translation is CASSAPGRLSYEQYF. This chain uses TRBV11-1 with TRBJ2-7, with D perhaps TRBD1 or TRBD2 (5 bases each). CDR1 is SGHAT, CDR2 FQDESV, per germline (reference sequence). The CDR3 runs 15 residues. The V end was cut by 5 bases, the J end by 0 bases, with 14 bases between.

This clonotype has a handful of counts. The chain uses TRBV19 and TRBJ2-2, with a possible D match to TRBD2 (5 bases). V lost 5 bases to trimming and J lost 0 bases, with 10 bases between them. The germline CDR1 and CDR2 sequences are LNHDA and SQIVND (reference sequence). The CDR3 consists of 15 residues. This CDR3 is CASSLDSANTGELFF. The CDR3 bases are TGTGCCAGTAGTCTTGATAGCGCGAACACCGGGGAGCTGTTTTTT.

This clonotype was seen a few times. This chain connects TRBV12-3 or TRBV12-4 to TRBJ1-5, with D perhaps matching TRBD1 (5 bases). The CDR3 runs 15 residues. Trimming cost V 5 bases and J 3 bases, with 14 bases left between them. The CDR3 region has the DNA TGTGCCAGCAGTATAACATCAGGGAACAATCAGCCCCAGCATTTT. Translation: CASSITSGNNQPQHF.

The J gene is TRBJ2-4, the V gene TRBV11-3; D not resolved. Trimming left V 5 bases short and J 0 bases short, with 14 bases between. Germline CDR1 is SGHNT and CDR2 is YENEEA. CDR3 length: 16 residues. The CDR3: CASSIRSDLAKNIQYF. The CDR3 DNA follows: TGTGCCAGCAGCATTAGGAGCGACCTAGCCAAAAACATTCAGTACTTC. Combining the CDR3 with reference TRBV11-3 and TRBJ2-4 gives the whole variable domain EAGVVQSPRYKIIEKKQPVAFWCNPISGHNTLYWYLQNLGQGPELLIRYENEEAVDDSQLPKDRFSAERLKGVDSTLKIQPAELGDSAVYLCASSIRSDLAKNIQYFGAGTRLSVL.